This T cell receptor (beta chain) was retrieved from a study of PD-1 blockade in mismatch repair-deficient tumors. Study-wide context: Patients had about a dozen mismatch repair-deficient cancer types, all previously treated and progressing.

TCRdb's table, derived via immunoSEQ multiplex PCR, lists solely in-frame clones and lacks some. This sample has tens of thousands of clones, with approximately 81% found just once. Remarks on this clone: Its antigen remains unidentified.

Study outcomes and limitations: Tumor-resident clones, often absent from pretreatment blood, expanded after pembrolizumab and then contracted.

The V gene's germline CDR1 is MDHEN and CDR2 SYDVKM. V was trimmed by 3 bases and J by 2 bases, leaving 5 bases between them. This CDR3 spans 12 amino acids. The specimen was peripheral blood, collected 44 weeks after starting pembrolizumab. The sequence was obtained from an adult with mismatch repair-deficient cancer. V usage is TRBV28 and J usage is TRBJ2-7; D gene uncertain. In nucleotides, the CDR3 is TGTGCCAGCAGTTTTTCGGCCTACGAGCAGTACTTC. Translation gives CASSFSAYEQYF.